Shown below are 7 T cell receptor beta chains from a single sample sequenced in a study of CD8+ T cells in alopecia areata. RNA extraction was followed by reverse transcription into cDNA, which acted as the sequencing template. Data came from immunoSEQ multiplex PCR; TCRdb stores just in-frame clones and leaves some out. The data show 150,000 to 200,000 clones, less than 80% seen once. Treatment given: oral pan-JAK inhibitor, 5-10 mg twice daily. The input for sequencing was CD4+ T cells sorted from blood, taken at week 24, from a patient treated with tofacitinib. These receptors were collected from a human donor with alopecia areata.

This clone was seen more than once but under ten times. The V gene is TRBV5-1, the J gene TRBJ2-5; 13 bases line up with TRBD2. The ends lost 4 bases at V and 5 bases at J; junction bases unmatched: 5. This CDR3 has 15 amino acids. CDR1 and CDR2 (germline): SGHRS, YFSETQ. CDR3 nucleotides: TGCGCCAGCAGCCCGACTAGCGGGGGGTCCGAGACCCAGTACTTC. It translates to CASSPTSGGSETQYF.

This clone occurred a few times. The genes are TRBV29-1 and TRBJ2-2; tentatively, D is TRBD1 (5 bases). CDR1 SQVTM and CDR2 ANQGSEA come from the germline V gene. There are 13 residues in the CDR3. The V end lost 4 bases, the J end lost 5 bases, and 11 bases lay between the germline ends. The CDR3 sequence: CSVARVGTGELFF. The CDR3 DNA sequence: TGCAGCGTTGCCAGGGTGGGGACCGGGGAGCTGTTTTTT.

DNA for the CDR3: TGTGCCACCAGCAGAAGGATGGGGCCCCAAGAGACCCAGTACTTC. Translated: CATSRRMGPQETQYF. V usage is TRBV15 and J usage is TRBJ2-5; weak D call: TRBD1 (5 bases). The CDR3 loop spans 15 amino acids. Trimming cost V 2 bases and J 1 base, with 11 bases left between them. Germline lookup yields CDR1 LNHNV and CDR2 YYDKDF (reference sequence).

The chain employs TRBV23-1 and TRBJ2-5; no firm D call. TRBV23-1 is classed as an ORF, of uncertain function. The CDR3 contains 15 residues. The V end lost 1 base, the J end lost 3 bases, and 12 bases lay between the germline ends. The CDR3 coding sequence is TGCGCCAGCAGTCAATGGGAAGGGCCCAAAGAGACCCAGTACTTC. Residues: CASSQWEGPKETQYF.

This clone has a handful of counts. The rearrangement uses TRBV2 and TRBJ1-6, with 10 bases matching TRBD1. Germline V gene data show CDR1 as SNHLY and CDR2 as FYNNEI. The junction had 5 bases not matched to a gene; V was cut back by 4 bases and J by 5 bases. The CDR3 is 16 residues long. CDR3 bases: TGTGCCAGCAGTGTCGGGGGACAGGGGAATAATTCACCCCTCCACTTT. Translation: CASSVGGQGNNSPLHF. Full variable domain (rest looked up from reference TRBV2 and TRBJ1-6): EPEVTQTPSHQVTQMGQEVILRCVPISNHLYFYWYRQILGQKVEFLVSFYNNEISEKSEIFDDQFSVERPDGSNFTLKIRSTKLEDSAMYFCASSVGGQGNNSPLHFGNGTRLTVT.

This clone was counted a few times. This chain connects TRBV4-1 to TRBJ1-6; D unclear. The V end was cut by 2 bases, the J end by 9 bases, with 17 bases between. This CDR3 is 16 amino acids long. Germline V lookup: CDR1 MGHRA, CDR2 YSYEKL. The CDR3: CASSQNLRKGISPLHF. The CDR3 region has the DNA TGCGCCAGCAGCCAAAACCTTAGAAAGGGCATTTCACCCCTCCACTTT.

There are a few counts of this clone. The chain joins TRBV6-5 to TRBJ1-2; a weak D match, TRBD1 (5 bases). The ends were cut back, 4 bases at V and 8 bases at J, with 20 bases in the middle. The CDR3 loop spans 15 amino acids. CDR1 is MNHEY, CDR2 SVGAGI, per germline. The CDR3 nucleotides read TGTGCCAGCAGTTCCCACCAGACCACCGGGGCGGGCTACACCTTC. It codes for CASSSHQTTGAGYTF.